These 18 T cell receptor beta chains share one sample of origin, sequenced in a study of cytotoxic CD8 clonotypes in ibrutinib-treated CLL (TCRdb year 2021). Libraries were made using the immunoSEQ multiplex PCR assay. Held by TCRdb, this immuneACCESS table contains in-frame sequences only and omits some clones. Under half of the omission traces to an unresolved V gene where checked; the cause of the rest is unknown. This sample is represented by roughly 53,000 clones; 50% to 60% of them were singletons. Of the sample, more than 20% falls within the top ten clones. This sample's time point label indicates: progressive disease on ibrutinib. The source material was PBMCs, sampled at disease progression, from a patient treated with ibrutinib. The receptors originated from a human donor with chronic lymphocytic leukemia.

The J gene is TRBJ1-5, the V gene TRBV18; D unclear. The V end was cut by 3 bases, the J end by 0 bases, with 9 bases between. This CDR3 spans 15 amino acids. Germline V lookup: CDR1 KGHSH, CDR2 LQKENI. The CDR3 sequence is CASSPDGYSNQPQHF. DNA for the CDR3: TGTGCCAGCTCACCCGACGGATATAGCAATCAGCCCCAGCATTTT.

The genes are TRBV6-6 and TRBJ2-7; D is possibly TRBD2 (7 bases). The V end lost 7 bases, the J end lost 1 base, and 17 bases lay between the germline ends. This CDR3 is 15 amino acids long. Per germline, CDR1 MNHNY and CDR2 SVGAGI (reference sequence). The DNA for the CDR3 is TGTGCCAGCATTGGGGGGGCAAGGGGTTCCTACGAGCAGTACTTC. It specifies CASIGGARGSYEQYF.

This chain links TRBV18 with TRBJ1-1; weak D call: TRBD1 (5 bases). Germline V lookup: CDR1 KGHSH, CDR2 LQKENI. Deletions cut 0 bases from V and 4 bases from J, with 12 bases between. This CDR3 contains 15 residues. The CDR3: CASSPPMPGGTEAFF. The CDR3 DNA reads as TGTGCCAGCTCACCACCTATGCCGGGGGGCACTGAAGCTTTCTTT.

The chain links TRBV5-1 to TRBJ2-7, with 11 bases matching TRBD2. The V gene end was trimmed by 3 bases and the J gene end by 6 bases; junction bases not matched to a gene: 11. The CDR3 length is 16 residues. The germline V gene encodes CDR1 SGHRS and CDR2 YFSETQ. The CDR3 region has the DNA TGCGCCAGCAGCTCCCGGGCGCTAGCGGGGGGAAGCGAGCAGTACTTC. This sequence encodes CASSSRALAGGSEQYF.

This clone was detected only a few times. Other nucleotide sequences in the sample specify the same CDR3. The chain employs TRBV4-2 and TRBJ2-7; 11 bases line up with TRBD2. The length of the CDR3 is 15 residues. The V gene's germline CDR1 is LGHNA and CDR2 YNFKEQ. The junction had 2 bases not matched to a gene; V was cut back by 1 base and J by 3 bases. CDR3 in amino acids: CASSQGLAGSYEQYF. The CDR3 nucleotides are TGTGCCAGCAGCCAAGGACTAGCGGGAAGCTACGAGCAGTACTTC.

The chain links TRBV7-9 to TRBJ1-5, with D hard to call. CDR3 length: 12 amino acids. CDR1 is SEHNR and CDR2 is FQNEAQ in the germline V gene (reference sequence). V lost 2 bases, J lost 5 bases, and 4 bases lay in between. The CDR3 loop reads CASSLLDQPQHF. CDR3 in DNA: TGTGCCAGCAGCTTACTTGATCAGCCCCAGCATTTT.

This clone was seen just once. The chain carries TRBV25-1 and TRBJ2-5; 9 nucleotides line up with TRBD1. The CDR3 totals 12 residues. Germline V gene lookup returns CDR1 MGHDK and CDR2 SYGVNS. After removal of 7 bases from V and 5 bases from J, the junction contained 2 bases not matched to a gene. The CDR3 nucleotides read TGTGCCAGCAACAGGGGGCTTGAGACCCAGTACTTC. It encodes CASNRGLETQYF. Variable domain in full (rest from reference TRBV25-1 and TRBJ2-5): EADIYQTPRYLVIGTGKKITLECSQTMGHDKMYWYQQDPGMELHLIHYSYGVNSTEKGDLSSESTVSRIRTEHFPLTLESARPSHTSQYLCASNRGLETQYFGPGTRLLVL.

This clone was counted between two and nine times. J is TRBJ1-5 and V is TRBV6-1; 10 bases map to TRBD1. Germline lookup yields CDR1 MNHNS and CDR2 SASEGT. There are 12 residues in the CDR3. Trimming removed 8 bases from V and 13 bases from J; junction bases left unmatched: 8. The CDR3, as DNA: TGTGCCAGCGGAGACCCGGGACAGGGGCAGCATTTT. Translation gives CASGDPGQGQHF.

This clone was observed a single time. V and J are TRBV11-2 and TRBJ2-7; D possibly corresponds to TRBD1 (5 bases). Germline CDR1 is SGHAT and CDR2 is FQNNGV. The CDR3 runs 13 residues. Trimming removed 3 bases from V and 1 base from J, with 7 bases in between. CDR3 sequence: CASSFAGSYEQYF. CDR3 DNA sequence: TGTGCCAGCAGCTTTGCAGGGTCCTACGAGCAGTACTTC.

The chain carries TRBV5-8 and TRBJ2-7, with unresolved D. Trimming took off 5 bases at V and 2 bases at J, with 14 bases between the two ends. Looked up from germline, CDR1 is SGHTS and CDR2 is YDEGEE. The CDR3 covers 14 residues. The CDR3, as DNA: TGTGCCAGCAGTCCGAAGGACGGAACCTACGAGCAGTACTTC. Protein: CASSPKDGTYEQYF. Filled out from reference TRBV5-8 and TRBJ2-7, the complete variable domain reads EAGVTQSPTHLIKTRGQQATLRCSPISGHTSVYWYQQALGLGLQFLLWYDEGEERNRGNFPPRFSGRQFPNYSSELNVNALELEDSALYLCASSPKDGTYEQYFGPGTRLTVT.

The chain joins TRBV11-1 to TRBJ2-7; no firm D call. The CDR3 totals 14 residues. Trimming removed 2 bases at V and 2 bases at J, with 10 bases between. Germline CDR1 reads SGHAT; CDR2 reads FQDESV (reference sequence). This chain's CDR3 is CASSLRAGPYEQYF. CDR3 nucleotide sequence: TGTGCCAGCAGCTTACGGGCAGGTCCCTACGAGCAGTACTTC.

This chain's CDR3 is CASSWTGANYGYTF. DNA for the CDR3: TGTGCCAGCAGCTGGACAGGGGCGAATTATGGCTACACCTTC. The chain combines TRBV5-6 with TRBJ1-2; TRBD1 matches 9 bases. The CDR3 runs 14 residues. J was trimmed by 5 bases and V by 3 bases; bases with no gene match: 5. Looked up from germline, CDR1 is SGHDT and CDR2 is YYEEEE. Filled out from reference TRBV5-6 and TRBJ1-2, the complete variable domain reads DAGVTQSPTHLIKTRGQQVTLRCSPKSGHDTVSWYQQALGQGPQFIFQYYEEEERQRGNFPDRFSGHQFPNYSSELNVNALLLGDSALYLCASSWTGANYGYTFGSGTRLTVV.

The sample holds a few counts of this clone. The V gene is TRBV28, the J gene TRBJ1-2, with 7 nucleotides matching TRBD1. Germline CDR1 and CDR2: MDHEN and SYDVKM. This CDR3 comprises 14 residues. Trimming cost V 2 bases and J 2 bases; bases outside gene matches: 2. The DNA for the CDR3 is TGTGCCAGCAGTTTACGACAGGGAAACTATGGCTACACCTTC. Amino acid sequence: CASSLRQGNYGYTF.

This chain joins TRBV28 and TRBJ1-6; the match to TRBD1 covers 8 bases. V was pared by 1 base and J by 13 bases, with 6 bases of the junction left unmatched. Germline CDR1 and CDR2: MDHEN and SYDVKM. The CDR3 consists of 14 residues. Here the CDR3 reads CASSLFGQGSPLHF. CDR3 in DNA: TGTGCCAGCAGTTTATTTGGACAGGGTTCTCCCCTCCACTTT.

This rearrangement joins TRBV6-6 to TRBJ1-2, with D uncertain. Germline CDR1 reads MNHNY; CDR2 reads SVGAGI (reference sequence). V was clipped by 10 bases and J by 2 bases, with 14 bases between them. CDR3 length equals 13 residues. The CDR3 loop is CATSTGENYGYTF. CDR3 bases: TGTGCCACCTCGACCGGGGAAAACTATGGCTACACCTTC.

This clone was observed a few times. The chain combines TRBV30 with TRBJ1-2, with 9 nucleotides matching TRBD1. Germline V gene data show CDR1 as GTSNPN and CDR2 as SVGIG (reference sequence). With 4 bases clipped from V and 6 bases from J, the junction kept 3 bases outside the gene matches. CDR3 length: 12 amino acids. Here the CDR3 DNA reads TGTGCCTGGACACAGGGGGCCCATGGCTACACCTTC. It translates to CAWTQGAHGYTF.

As concerns this clone: The sample holds other DNA sequences that translate to the same CDR3. The chain couples TRBV9 to TRBJ2-7; 9 nucleotides agree with TRBD2. From germline, CDR1 is SGDLS and CDR2 YYNGEE. The J segment lost 1 base and the V segment lost 3 bases, leaving 5 bases of the junction unmatched. The CDR3 runs to 15 residues. CDR3 sequence: CASSAETSGSYEQYF. CDR3 nucleotide sequence: TGTGCCAGCAGCGCTGAGACTAGCGGTTCCTACGAGCAGTACTTC.

Here the CDR3 DNA reads TGTGCCAGCAGCCCTGCCGGGACAGGGAATTCCTACGAGCAGTACTTC. Residues: CASSPAGTGNSYEQYF. V and J are TRBV7-9 and TRBJ2-7; 9 bases are a match to TRBD1. J gave up 1 base and V 5 bases, and 9 bases lay outside the gene matches. The CDR3 contains 16 residues. Germline CDR1 reads SEHNR; CDR2 reads FQNEAQ (reference sequence).